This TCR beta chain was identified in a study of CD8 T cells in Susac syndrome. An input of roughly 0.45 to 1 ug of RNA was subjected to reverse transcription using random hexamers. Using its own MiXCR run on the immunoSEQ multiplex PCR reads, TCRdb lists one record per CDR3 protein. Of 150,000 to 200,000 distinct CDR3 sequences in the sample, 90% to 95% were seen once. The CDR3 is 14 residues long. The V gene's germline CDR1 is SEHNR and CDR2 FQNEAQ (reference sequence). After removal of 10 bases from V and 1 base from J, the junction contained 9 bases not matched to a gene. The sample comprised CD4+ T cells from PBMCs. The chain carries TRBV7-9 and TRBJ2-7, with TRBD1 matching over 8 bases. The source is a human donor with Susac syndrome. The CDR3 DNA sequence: TGTGCCACCTCGAAGGACAGGGTATCCTACGAGCAGTACTTC. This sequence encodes CATSKDRVSYEQYF.